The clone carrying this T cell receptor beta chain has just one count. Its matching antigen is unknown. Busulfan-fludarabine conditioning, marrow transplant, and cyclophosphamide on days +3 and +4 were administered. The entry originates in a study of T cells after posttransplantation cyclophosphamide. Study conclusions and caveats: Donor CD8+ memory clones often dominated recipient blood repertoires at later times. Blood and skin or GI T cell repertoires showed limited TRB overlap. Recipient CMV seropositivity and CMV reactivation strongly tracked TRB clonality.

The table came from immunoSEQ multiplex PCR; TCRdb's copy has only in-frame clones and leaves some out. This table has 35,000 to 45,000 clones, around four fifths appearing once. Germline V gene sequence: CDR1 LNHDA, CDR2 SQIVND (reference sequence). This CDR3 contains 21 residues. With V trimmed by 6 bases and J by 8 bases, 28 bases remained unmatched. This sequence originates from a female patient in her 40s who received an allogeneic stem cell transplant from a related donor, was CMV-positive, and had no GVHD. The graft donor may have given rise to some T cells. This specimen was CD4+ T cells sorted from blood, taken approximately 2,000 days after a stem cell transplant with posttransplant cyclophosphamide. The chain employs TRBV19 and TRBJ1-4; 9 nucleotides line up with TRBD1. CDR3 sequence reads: CASSNYWIPGQGAFRNEKLFF. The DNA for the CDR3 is TGTGCCAGTAGCAACTATTGGATTCCGGGACAGGGCGCTTTTAGAAACGAAAAACTGTTTTTT.